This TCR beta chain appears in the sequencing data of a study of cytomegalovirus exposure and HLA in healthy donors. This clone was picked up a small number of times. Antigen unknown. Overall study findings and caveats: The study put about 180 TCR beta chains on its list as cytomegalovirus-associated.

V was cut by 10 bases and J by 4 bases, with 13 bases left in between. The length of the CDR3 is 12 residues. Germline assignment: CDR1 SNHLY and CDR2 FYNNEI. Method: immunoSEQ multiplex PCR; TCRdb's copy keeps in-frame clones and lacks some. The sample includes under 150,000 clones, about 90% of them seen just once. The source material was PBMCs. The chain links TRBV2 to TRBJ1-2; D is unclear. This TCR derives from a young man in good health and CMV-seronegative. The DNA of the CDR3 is TGTGCCACCGCGACCGGCGGCTATGGCTACACCTTC. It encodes CATATGGYGYTF.